The 10 T cell receptor beta chains presented below share a single source sample, sequenced in a study of cytomegalovirus exposure and HLA in healthy donors. A multiplex PCR was run with 60 Vbeta primers and 13 Jbeta primers. The assay was immunoSEQ multiplex PCR, and TCRdb's table has in-frame clones only and misses some. The repertoire table contains 110,000 to 150,000 clones. Sequencing was carried out using PBMCs. These receptor sequences come from a male donor in good health and CMV-seronegative.

This chain joins TRBV25-1 and TRBJ2-3, with D maybe TRBD1 (5 bases). Germline V CDR1 and CDR2: MGHDK, SYGVNS. The CDR3 is made up of 15 amino acids. Trimming shortened V by 3 bases and J by 4 bases, and 14 bases separated the two germline ends. The CDR3 region has the DNA TGTGCCAGCAGTGATGAGACAAAAGGGGCAGATACGCAGTATTTT. As protein: CASSDETKGADTQYF.

The chain carries TRBV6-5 and TRBJ1-1; D perhaps matches TRBD1 (5 bases). This CDR3 is built from 16 residues. Germline values: CDR1 MNHEY, CDR2 SVGAGI. V shed 2 bases and J shed 3 bases, with 16 bases lying between them. The DNA of the CDR3 is TGTGCCAGCAGTTACAGGGGCGGGGTTGTCCACACTGAAGCTTTCTTT. Residues: CASSYRGGVVHTEAFF.

This chain connects TRBV6-5 to TRBJ1-1, with D uncertain. With 6 bases removed from V and 4 bases from J, the gap between germline ends came to 15 bases. The V gene's germline CDR1 is MNHEY and CDR2 SVGAGI. The CDR3 contains 14 residues. As DNA, the CDR3 is TGTGCCAGCAGCCCCTCTGAGGGCGGCACTGAAGCTTTCTTT. Residues: CASSPSEGGTEAFF.

The chain has TRBV29-1 and TRBJ2-5; 13 bases are shared with TRBD2. This CDR3 is 18 amino acids long. Germline CDR1 reads SQVTM; CDR2 reads ANQGSEA. The junction had 18 bases not matched to a gene; V was cut back by 2 bases and J by 9 bases. This CDR3 is CSVELPRLAGGAGVAQYF. In DNA, the CDR3 is TGCAGCGTTGAACTCCCGAGACTAGCGGGAGGTGCCGGTGTCGCCCAGTACTTC.

The chain carries TRBV6-1 and TRBJ1-6, with a tentative D call TRBD1 (6 bases). Germline V CDR1 and CDR2: MNHNS, SASEGT. The CDR3 contains 15 residues. V lost 6 bases, J lost 7 bases, and 16 bases lay in between. CDR3 bases: TGTGCCAGCAGGATCACACAGGGTACAAATTCACCCCTCCACTTT. It yields the protein CASRITQGTNSPLHF.

The genes are TRBV6-5 and TRBJ1-1, with 9 bases identical to TRBD1. Germline V lookup: CDR1 MNHEY, CDR2 SVGAGI. The CDR3 runs to 14 residues. V gave up 6 bases and J gave up 5 bases; unmatched junction bases: 7. The CDR3 region is CASRKGQGGTEAFF. CDR3 sequence (DNA): TGTGCCAGCAGAAAGGGACAGGGTGGGACTGAAGCTTTCTTT.

The chain combines TRBV7-9 with TRBJ2-5; D is perhaps TRBD1 (6 bases). Judging by the DNA end, TRBJ2-7 fits better; the J call may be wrong. From germline, CDR1 is SEHNR and CDR2 FQNEAQ (reference sequence). The CDR3 runs 12 residues. The CDR3 coding sequence is TGTGCCAGCAGCTTAGGGACAGCCGAGCAGTACTTC. Amino acid sequence: CASSLGTAEQYF.

This chain connects TRBV29-1 to TRBJ2-7; a possible D gene is TRBD2 (6 bases). Germline CDR1 SQVTM, CDR2 ANQGSEA. This CDR3 comprises 14 residues. Trimming left V 7 bases short and J 0 bases short, with 16 bases between. The CDR3 protein is CSAREGLSSYEQYF. The CDR3 region has the DNA TGCAGCGCCCGAGAGGGACTTAGCTCCTACGAGCAGTACTTC.

The chain recombines TRBV15 with TRBJ2-7, with TRBD2 as a possible D gene (5 bases). Germline values: CDR1 LNHNV, CDR2 YYDKDF (reference sequence). Between the trimmed V and J ends, which lost 3 bases and 0 bases, there was a span of 21 bases. The CDR3 has 18 residues. CDR3 protein: CATSSVGRSGIHSYEQYF. The CDR3 nucleotides read TGTGCCACCAGCAGTGTCGGGCGTTCGGGGATACACTCCTACGAGCAGTACTTC.

This chain joins TRBV18 and TRBJ2-1, with TRBD1 as a possible D gene (6 bases). Deletions cut 2 bases from V and 5 bases from J, with 13 bases between. The V gene's germline CDR1 is KGHSH and CDR2 LQKENI. The CDR3 contains 15 residues. The CDR3 sequence is CASSPNRVGDNEQFF. The CDR3 DNA sequence: TGTGCCAGCTCACCAAACAGGGTTGGGGACAATGAGCAGTTCTTC.